Each of the 13 T cell receptor beta chains below was sequenced from the same sample in a study of beta chain features in type 1 diabetes. These receptors' targets are unknown. Expressed TCRB transcripts were sequenced because the entire RNA isolate underwent reverse transcription. Clones were sequenced by immunoSEQ multiplex PCR, and TCRdb holds only the in-frame ones, with some missing. Of about 390,000 clones in the sample, about 10% were seen once. Study-wide results and caveats: Moderately but significantly shorter TCRB CDR3s were found in Type 1 diabetes patients in all four CD4+ subsets.

Sample: central memory CD4+ T cells from blood. These receptors originate from a man aged 25-45 years with type 1 diabetes.

This clone was picked up a small number of times. The chain links TRBV29-1 to TRBJ2-5, with 9 bases lining up with TRBD2. The CDR3 runs to 13 residues. CDR1 and CDR2 (germline): SQVTM, ANQGSEA. The junction had 6 bases not matched to a gene; V was cut back by 5 bases and J by 5 bases. DNA for the CDR3: TGCAGCGTTCGCGGGACTAGCATGGAGACCCAGTACTTC. Protein: CSVRGTSMETQYF.

As to this clone: Other DNA variants within this sample encode the same CDR3. The chain joins TRBV19 to TRBJ2-5, with D unresolved. In germline, CDR1 is LNHDA, CDR2 SQIVND (reference sequence). The V end lost 3 bases, the J end lost 5 bases, and 4 bases lay between the germline ends. CDR3 length: 11 residues. CDR3 in amino acids: CASSIRETQYF. CDR3 nucleotides: TGTGCCAGTAGTATTAGGGAGACCCAGTACTTC.

This clone was seen a few times. Relative to the germline gene, one junction end is altered; a read error may explain this. The V gene is TRBV30, the J gene TRBJ1-1; D gene uncertain. Germline CDR1 and CDR2: GTSNPN and SVGIG (reference sequence). The CDR3 covers 11 residues. DNA of the CDR3: TGTGCCTGGAGTCACCTACTCGGCCGCATATTT. Translation gives CAWSHLLGRIF.

This clone was seen more than once but under ten times. The V gene is TRBV19, the J gene TRBJ2-1, with TRBD1 matching over 7 bases. CDR3 length: 14 amino acids. CDR1 is LNHDA, CDR2 SQIVND, per germline (reference sequence). The V segment lost 4 bases and the J segment 5 bases; nucleotides outside the gene matches: 5. DNA of the CDR3: TGTGCCAGTAGTACAGGGACAGTCAACAATGAGCAGTTCTTC. Translating gives CASSTGTVNNEQFF.

This clone has a handful of counts. This rearrangement joins TRBV30 to TRBJ1-1; D possibly corresponds to TRBD1 (5 bases). V was cut by 3 bases and J by 1 base, with 18 bases left in between. The CDR3 totals 16 residues. Germline V lookup: CDR1 GTSNPN, CDR2 SVGIG (reference sequence). CDR3 nucleotides: TGTGCCTGGAGATCCCCATGGGGCCAGGGGAACACTGAAGCTTTCTTT. Amino acid sequence: CAWRSPWGQGNTEAFF.

The chain couples TRBV28 to TRBJ1-2; no clear D gene. CDR3 length: 15 residues. Germline CDR1 MDHEN, CDR2 SYDVKM. The V and J ends lost 6 bases and 2 bases respectively, with 16 bases between them. The CDR3 region is CASSLDWGINYGYTF. CDR3 in DNA: TGTGCCAGCAGCCTTGACTGGGGAATAAACTATGGCTACACCTTC.

This sequence joins TRBV12-5 and TRBJ1-1; no firm D call. Trimming took off 1 base at V and 1 base at J, with 4 bases between the two ends. CDR3 length: 13 residues. Germline loops: CDR1 LGHNT, CDR2 FRNRAP. The CDR3 sequence: CASGLEGNTEAFF. The CDR3 DNA sequence: TGTGCTAGTGGTTTGGAGGGGAACACTGAAGCTTTCTTT.

This clone has a handful of counts. This sequence joins TRBV13 and TRBJ2-7; either TRBD1 or TRBD2 may supply D (5 bases each). The CDR3 length is 14 residues. Germline V gene data show CDR1 as PRHDT and CDR2 as FYEKMQ (reference sequence). Trimming took 6 bases from V and 3 from J, leaving 15 bases between them. The CDR3: CASSQNSGRYEQYF. In nucleotides, the CDR3 is TGTGCCAGCAGTCAAAATTCGGGGCGCTACGAGCAGTACTTC.

The chain uses TRBV7-8 and TRBJ1-2; D uncertain. CDR3 size: 14 residues. With 0 bases removed from V and 4 bases from J, the gap between germline ends came to 9 bases. Looked up from germline, CDR1 is SGHVS and CDR2 is FQNEAQ. Here the CDR3 DNA reads TGTGCCAGCAGCTTAGCGGGCCTCTCCTATGGCTACACCTTC. Residues: CASSLAGLSYGYTF. The variable domain in full, with the rest retrieved from reference TRBV7-8 and TRBJ1-2, is GAGVSQSPRYKVAKRGQDVALRCDPISGHVSLFWYQQALGQGPEFLTYFQNEAQLDKSGLPSDRFFAERPEGSVSTLKIQRTQQEDSAVYLCASSLAGLSYGYTFGSGTRLTVV.

This clone was seen a handful of times. The J gene is TRBJ2-7, the V gene TRBV18; weak D call: TRBD1 (5 bases). CDR3 length: 13 amino acids. The V and J ends lost 9 bases and 6 bases respectively, with 18 bases between them. CDR1 and CDR2 (germline): KGHSH, LQKENI. CDR3 DNA: TGTGCCAGTTCCACAGGAGCTTGGGTCGAGCAGTACTTC. Translated, it gives CASSTGAWVEQYF.

This clone showed up just a few times. The gene calls are TRBV7-2 and TRBJ1-1; tentative D call: TRBD1 (5 bases). The CDR3 is 16 amino acids. The germline CDR1 and CDR2 sequences are SGHTA and FQGNSA. Trimming removed 3 bases from V and 0 bases from J, with 14 bases in between. The CDR3 DNA reads TGTGCCAGCAGCTTGGACATGAGGCACCTGAACACTGAAGCTTTCTTT. Its protein is CASSLDMRHLNTEAFF.

This clone has a handful of counts. This chain uses TRBV28 with TRBJ1-4, with 9 positions matching TRBD1. The CDR3 is made up of 16 amino acids. V shed 6 bases and J 0 bases; nucleotides not matched to a gene: 5. Germline V lookup: CDR1 MDHEN, CDR2 SYDVKM. This chain's CDR3 is CASSIQGAATNEKLFF. For the CDR3, the DNA is TGTGCCAGCAGCATACAGGGGGCCGCAACTAATGAAAAACTGTTTTTT.

CDR3 nucleotide sequence: TGTGCCAGCAGCTTAGGGCTAGCGGATATCCAAGAGACCCAGTACTTC. Amino acids: CASSLGLADIQETQYF. The V call is TRBV7-9, the J call TRBJ2-5, with TRBD2 matching 7 bases. V lost 1 base to trimming and J lost 1 base; unmatched junction nucleotides: 6. CDR1 is SEHNR, CDR2 FQNEAQ, per germline (reference sequence). This CDR3 comprises 16 residues.